The sample holds a few counts of the clone carrying this TCR beta chain. Its cognate antigen is unknown. Produced via immunoSEQ multiplex PCR; TCRdb's table is partial and in-frame only. The table records about 2 million clones, 95% of them present only once. The CDR3 is 15 amino acids. Germline trimming cut 0 bases from V and 6 bases from J; bases unmatched to any gene: 6. The germline gives CDR1 SGHNT, CDR2 YYREEE (reference sequence). The entry originates in a study of shared clonotypes between healthy human individuals. General study points: Clonotypes that were shared across a handful of donors made up around 5% of naive CD4 clonotypes.

Recent acute infections and vaccinations were absent in the healthy HIV-negative adult donors. The chain has TRBV5-4 and TRBJ2-3; TRBD1 agrees at 8 bases. Source material: naive CD4+ T cells sorted from blood. The subset denotes: CD45RA+ positively selected. This receptor was taken from a man between 18 and 29 years old in good health. The CDR3 sequence is CASSLARTGSDTQYF. The CDR3 DNA follows: TGTGCCAGCAGCTTGGCCCGGACAGGGTCGGATACGCAGTATTTT.